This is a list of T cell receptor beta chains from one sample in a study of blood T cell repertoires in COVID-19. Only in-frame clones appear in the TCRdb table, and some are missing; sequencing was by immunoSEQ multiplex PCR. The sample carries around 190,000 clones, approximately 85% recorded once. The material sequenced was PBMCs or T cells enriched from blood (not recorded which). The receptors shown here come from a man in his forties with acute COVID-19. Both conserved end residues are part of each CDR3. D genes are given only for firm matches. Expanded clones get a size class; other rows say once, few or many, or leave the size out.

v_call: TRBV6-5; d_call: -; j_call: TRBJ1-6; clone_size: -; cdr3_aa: CASSSLVQTNSPLHF; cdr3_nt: TGTGCCAGCAGTTCCCTGGTACAGACTAATTCACCCCTCCACTTT
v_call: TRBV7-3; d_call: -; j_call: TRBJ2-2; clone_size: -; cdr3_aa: CASSSAPTGLTFSGELFF; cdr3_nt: TGTGCCAGCAGCTCCGCCCCAACGGGACTCACCTTCTCCGGGGAGCTGTTTTTT
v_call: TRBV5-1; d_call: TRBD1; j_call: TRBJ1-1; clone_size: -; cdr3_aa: CASSLGADRGVGTEAFF; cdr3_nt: TGCGCCAGCAGCTTGGGGGCTGACAGGGGCGTGGGCACTGAAGCTTTCTTT
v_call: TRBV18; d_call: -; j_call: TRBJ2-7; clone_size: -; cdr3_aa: CASSPTGSNSYEQYF; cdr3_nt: TGTGCCAGCTCTCCAACAGGGTCCAACTCCTACGAGCAGTACTTC
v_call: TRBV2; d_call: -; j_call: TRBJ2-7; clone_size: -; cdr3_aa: CASSDWSVLNF; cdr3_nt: TGTGCCAGCAGTGATTGGTCGGTGTTAAACTTC
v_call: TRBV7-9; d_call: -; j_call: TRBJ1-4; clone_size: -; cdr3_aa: CASSWGGAGLDEKLFF; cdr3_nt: TGTGCCAGCAGCTGGGGAGGCGCCGGATTGGATGAAAAACTGTTTTTT
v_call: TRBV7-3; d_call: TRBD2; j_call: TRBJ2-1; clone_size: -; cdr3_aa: CASSLAGGVQNEQFF; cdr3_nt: TGTGCCAGCAGCCTAGCGGGAGGGGTCCAAAATGAGCAGTTCTTC
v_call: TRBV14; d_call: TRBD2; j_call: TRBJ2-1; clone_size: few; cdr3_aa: CASSQDRTSGRGVDEQFF; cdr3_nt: TGTGCCAGCAGCCAAGATCGGACTAGCGGAAGAGGGGTGGATGAGCAGTTCTTC
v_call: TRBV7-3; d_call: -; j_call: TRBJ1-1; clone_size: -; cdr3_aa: CASSLSQGAEAFF; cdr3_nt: TGTGCCAGCAGCTTATCCCAGGGTGCTGAAGCTTTCTTT
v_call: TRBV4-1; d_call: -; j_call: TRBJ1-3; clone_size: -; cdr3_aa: CASSQDKLVSGNTIYF; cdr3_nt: TGCGCCAGCAGCCAAGATAAACTGGTCTCTGGAAACACCATATATTTT